The 18 T cell receptor beta chains reported below all come from one sample, sequenced in a study of blood T cell repertoires in COVID-19. Only in-frame clones appear in the TCRdb table, and some are missing; sequencing was by immunoSEQ multiplex PCR. Found here are more than 150,000 clones, over 70% of them singletons; the top ten hold about an eighth. The sequencing sample was made of PBMCs or T cells enriched from blood (not recorded which). Receptor source: a man aged 60-69 years who had been exposed to COVID-19.

The J gene is TRBJ1-3, the V gene TRBV27; maybe TRBD1 (5 bases). V was trimmed by 0 bases and J by 4 bases, leaving 10 bases between them. Germline V gives CDR1 MNHEY, CDR2 SMNVEV (reference sequence). The CDR3 is made up of 15 amino acids. CDR3: CASSLSGAAGNTIYF. In DNA form, the CDR3 reads TGTGCCAGCAGTTTATCTGGGGCAGCCGGAAACACCATATATTTT.

The chain recombines TRBV6-5 with TRBJ1-1; TRBD1 aligns across 8 bases. Germline V gene sequence: CDR1 MNHEY, CDR2 SVGAGI. This CDR3 comprises 12 residues. V shed 0 bases and J 12 bases; nucleotides not matched to a gene: 3. The CDR3 nucleotides read TGTGCCAGCAGTTACTCACAGGGGGAAACTTTCTTT. Translated, it gives CASSYSQGETFF.

The CDR3 spells CATSPGLAGDAQETQYF. As DNA, the CDR3 is TGTGCCACTTCTCCGGGACTAGCGGGAGACGCCCAAGAGACCCAGTACTTC. This sequence joins TRBV24-1 and TRBJ2-5; 14 positions agree with TRBD2. V lost 10 bases and J lost 1; bases outside the gene matches: 10. Germline assignment: CDR1 KGHDR and CDR2 SFDVKD. CDR3 length: 17 amino acids.

The V gene is TRBV29-1, the J gene TRBJ2-7, with D perhaps matching TRBD2 (6 bases). The CDR3 loop spans 11 amino acids. CDR1 and CDR2 (germline): SQVTM, ANQGSEA. The V end lost 7 bases, the J end lost 9 bases, and 16 bases lay between the germline ends. The CDR3 DNA sequence: TGCAGCGCACGACTAGTTAATGCGCAGTACTTC. Its translation: CSARLVNAQYF.

The rearrangement uses TRBV10-3 and TRBJ1-4; 9 nucleotides align to TRBD1. Trimming took 10 bases from V and 8 from J; bases not matched to a gene: 8. Germline V gene sequence: CDR1 ENHRY, CDR2 SYGVKD. The CDR3 runs 13 residues. CDR3 bases: TGTGCCACCGGACAGGGGCCGGGAGAAAAACTGTTTTTT. Translating it yields CATGQGPGEKLFF.

J is TRBJ1-3 and V is TRBV4-1; 9 nucleotides agree with TRBD1. The CDR3 contains 14 residues. V lost 1 base to trimming and J lost 6 bases; unmatched junction nucleotides: 1. CDR1 is MGHRA and CDR2 is YSYEKL in the germline V gene. Here the CDR3 reads CASSQGTGVNTIYF. Written as DNA, the CDR3 is TGCGCCAGCAGCCAAGGGACAGGGGTAAACACCATATATTTT.

The V gene is TRBV12-2, the J gene TRBJ2-3; TRBD2 is the table's D call and was not checked against the DNA. TRBV12-2 has pseudogene status. The CDR3 runs to 15 residues. The CDR3 DNA follows: TGTGCAAGTCGGGTCCCCAAATGGGGGGGGGATACGCAGTATTTT. Amino acids: CASRVPKWGGDTQYF.

The sample holds a few counts of this clone. The CDR3 loop reads CAWSDKTSGLTDTQYF. The CDR3 region has the DNA TGTGCCTGGAGTGATAAGACTAGCGGACTCACAGATACGCAGTATTTT. V gene TRBV30 combines with J gene TRBJ2-3; 9 nucleotides agree with TRBD2. Trimming took 1 base from V and 2 from J; bases not matched to a gene: 7. Germline loops: CDR1 GTSNPN, CDR2 SVGIG (reference sequence). The length of the CDR3 is 16 residues. The full variable domain, completed using reference TRBV30 and TRBJ2-3, is SQTIHQWPATLVQPVGSPLSLECTVEGTSNPNLYWYRQAAGRGLQLLFYSVGIGQISSEVPQNLSASRPQDRQFILSSKKLLLSDSGFYLCAWSDKTSGLTDTQYFGPGTRLTVL.

V is TRBV4-3 and J is TRBJ1-3, with TRBD1 as a possible D gene (6 bases). The CDR3 has 16 amino acids. Germline assignment: CDR1 LGHNA and CDR2 YSLEER. V was clipped by 0 bases and J by 4 bases, with 13 bases between them. CDR3 region: CASSQDSGGLGNTIYF. In nucleotides, the CDR3 is TGCGCCAGCAGCCAAGATTCGGGGGGGCTGGGAAACACCATATATTTT.

The chain uses TRBV30 and TRBJ1-5; the D is unclear. This CDR3 is 15 amino acids long. The V gene's germline CDR1 is GTSNPN and CDR2 SVGIG (reference sequence). V lost 0 bases to trimming and J lost 4 bases, with 13 bases between them. The CDR3 bases are TGTGCCTGGAGTGTAGACACAGAACCTAATCAGCCCCAGCATTTT. Its protein is CAWSVDTEPNQPQHF.

The V and J genes are TRBV5-6 and TRBJ2-3; D possibly corresponds to TRBD2 (6 bases). In germline, CDR1 is SGHDT, CDR2 YYEEEE. The germline V and J ends were trimmed by 3 bases and 1 base, with 18 bases remaining between them. CDR3 length equals 17 residues. CDR3 loop: CASSYEGGGVGTDTQYF. CDR3 nucleotide sequence: TGTGCCAGCAGCTATGAAGGTGGCGGGGTGGGCACAGATACGCAGTATTTT.

This clone appeared a few times. This chain links TRBV9 with TRBJ1-1; the match to TRBD1 covers 9 bases. This CDR3 has 15 residues. V lost 3 bases to trimming and J lost 4 bases; unmatched junction nucleotides: 7. Germline V gives CDR1 SGDLS, CDR2 YYNGEE. CDR3 sequence (DNA): TGTGCCAGCAGCGCTACAGGGGGCGGAGGCACTGAAGCTTTCTTT. This codes for CASSATGGGGTEAFF.

A word on this clone: The junction departs from the called germline gene at one end, perhaps through a read error. CDR3 bases: TGTGCCAGCAGCCAAGCAAGCGGGCCGCAAAACTTC. Amino acids: CASSQASGPQNF. The gene calls are TRBV3-1 (or the pseudogene TRBV3-2) and TRBJ2-5; perhaps TRBD2 as D (6 bases). There are 12 residues in the CDR3. Germline V CDR1 and CDR2: LGHDT, YNNKEL (reference sequence).

The chain is built from TRBV28 and TRBJ1-2; a possible D gene is TRBD1 (5 bases). The CDR3 loop spans 13 amino acids. The germline CDR1 and CDR2 sequences are MDHEN and SYDVKM. Trimming removed 8 bases at V and 8 bases at J, with 18 bases between. The CDR3 is CASFPGGMGGYTF. The CDR3 coding sequence is TGTGCCAGCTTTCCGGGGGGTATGGGAGGCTACACCTTC.

V and J are TRBV2 and TRBJ2-7; D is possibly TRBD1 (6 bases). The V gene's germline CDR1 is SNHLY and CDR2 FYNNEI. Trimming removed 6 bases from V and 3 bases from J, with 15 bases in between. The CDR3 runs 14 residues. CDR3: CASSEQGNYYEQYF. CDR3 coding DNA: TGTGCCAGCAGCGAACAGGGAAACTACTACGAGCAGTACTTC.

The V call is TRBV6-5, the J call TRBJ1-6; TRBD1 matches 9 bases. Germline V CDR1 and CDR2: MNHEY, SVGAGI. CDR3 length: 15 amino acids. V lost 6 bases and J lost 7; bases outside the gene matches: 7. CDR3 sequence reads: CASRSDRGGNSPLHF. CDR3 nucleotides: TGTGCCAGCAGAAGTGACAGGGGGGGAAATTCACCCCTCCACTTT.

V is TRBV4-1 and J is TRBJ2-1; 8 bases agree with TRBD1. J gave up 9 bases and V 5 bases, and 9 bases lay outside the gene matches. Per germline, CDR1 MGHRA and CDR2 YSYEKL. The CDR3 loop spans 14 amino acids. CDR3 in amino acids: CASSGQGRLGEQFF. CDR3 sequence (DNA): TGCGCCAGCAGCGGACAGGGCCGCCTGGGTGAGCAGTTCTTC.

The V call is TRBV30, the J call TRBJ1-5, with 9 positions matching TRBD1. The ends lost 0 bases at V and 6 bases at J; junction bases unmatched: 9. CDR3 size: 16 residues. CDR1 GTSNPN and CDR2 SVGIG come from the germline V gene (reference sequence). The CDR3 spells CAWSVLGTGRFQPQHF. In nucleotides, the CDR3 is TGTGCCTGGAGTGTACTGGGGACAGGGAGGTTTCAGCCCCAGCATTTT.